The present T cell receptor (beta chain) was sequenced within a study of blood T cell repertoires in COVID-19. The overall study: Acute and convalescent COVID-19 specimens originated in the United States, Italy and Spain. PBMCs, B-cell-depleted T cells, or T cells provided the cDNA or gDNA that made up the material.

Source study methods: Reference gene primer amplification gave nucleated cell count estimates. Generated by immunoSEQ multiplex PCR, the TCRdb table keeps only in-frame clones and is missing some. V and J calls and clone size come straight from that table; D and trimming were deduced from the DNA. There are approximately 150,000 clones in the sample; approximately 88% occur only once, and about 2% lies in the top ten. This CDR3 has 16 residues. V gave up 7 bases and J gave up 4 bases; unmatched junction bases: 13. Germline V gene sequence: CDR1 SGHVS, CDR2 FQNEAQ. This clonotype originated in a man in his sixties or seventies with active COVID-19. The chain links TRBV7-8 to TRBJ2-5; 9 bases line up with TRBD1. The sequenced sample was peripheral blood. Here the CDR3 reads CASTKTRDRVRETQYF. Here the CDR3 DNA reads TGTGCCAGCACTAAGACCCGGGACAGGGTCCGAGAGACCCAGTACTTC.